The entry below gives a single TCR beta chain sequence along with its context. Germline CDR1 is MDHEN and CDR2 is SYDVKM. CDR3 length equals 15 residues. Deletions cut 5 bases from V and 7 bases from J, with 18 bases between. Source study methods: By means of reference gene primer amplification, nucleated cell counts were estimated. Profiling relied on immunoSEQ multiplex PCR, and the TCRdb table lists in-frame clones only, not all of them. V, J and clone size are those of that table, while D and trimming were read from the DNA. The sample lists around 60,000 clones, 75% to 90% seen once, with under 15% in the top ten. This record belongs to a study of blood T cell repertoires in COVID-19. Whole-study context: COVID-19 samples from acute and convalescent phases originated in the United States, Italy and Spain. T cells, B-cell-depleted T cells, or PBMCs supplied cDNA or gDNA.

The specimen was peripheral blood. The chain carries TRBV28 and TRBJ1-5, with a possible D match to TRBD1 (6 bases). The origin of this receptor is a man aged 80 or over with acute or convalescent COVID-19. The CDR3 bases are TGTGCCAGCAGTCTCAGCGGGGGCGGACAACAGCCCCAGCATTTT. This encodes CASSLSGGGQQPQHF. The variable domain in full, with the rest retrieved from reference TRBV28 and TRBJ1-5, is DVKVTQSSRYLVKRTGEKVFLECVQDMDHENMFWYRQDPGLGLRLIYFSYDVKMKEKGDIPEGYSVSREKKERFSLILESASTNQTSMYLCASSLSGGGQQPQHFGDGTRLSIL.